Described below is a single T cell receptor (beta chain) sequence and its context. Its antigen remains undetermined. No much larger clonotype is one base removed from it; base qualities were not supplied. The cohort was made up of several hundred healthy bone marrow donors. Cohort members were all nominally healthy when sampled, although unrecorded immune exposures were likely present. The donor tested CMV seropositive and was one of the 289 seropositive cohort members. A peripheral blood sample was collected from each donor, and TCR beta sequencing was performed on peripheral blood mononuclear cells. Genomic DNA was extracted from the blood cell samples with the Qiagen DNeasy Blood Extraction Kit. These data come from a study of cytomegalovirus exposure and HLA in healthy donors (dated by TCRdb to 2015 to 2018). About the full investigation: An earlier analysis of roughly 570 of the donors reported 276 Gb of sequence data and 95 million to 140 million unique TCR beta sequences obtained from around 170 million T cells. About 310 gigabases of sequencing data and approximately 84 million unique TCR sequences were included in an early release covering around 600 HLA-typed donors. To predict cytomegalovirus infection status, the study combined high-throughput TCR immunosequencing, statistical association of individual TCRs with disease status, and machine learning. An earlier analysis of some 500 of the donors applied high-throughput TCR beta sequencing to assess whether each TCR beta V gene segment acted as functional or pseudogenic. The number of donors typed differed by locus, with about 620-630 for A, B, C, DRB1 and DQB1, 522 for DQA1, some 570 for DPA1, and about 450 for DPB1. Four or five DR-DQ haplotypes were treated as single units for association and clustering because of strong linkage in the cohort. Among some 410 genotyped donors of the cohort, an average of approximately 240,000 unique TCR beta nucleotide sequences was sequenced per donor, of which about 19% were non-productive. The genetic ancestry cluster associated with self-reported Caucasian donors included about 84% of the roughly 400 genotyped donors. Donor age, sex, ethnicity and CMV serostatus were collected together with the repertoire data. In a later analysis, previously published TCR beta repertoires from 550 to 750 donors were re-analyzed and high-resolution HLA genotyping was added so that TCR occurrence patterns could be studied. Along with the approximately 650-subject first cohort, a separate validation cohort of around 110 different subjects was used. The study aimed to test whether cataloging public T cell receptors could reveal signatures of past pathogen exposure. The study used immunosequencing to profile the T cell repertoires of more than 650 subjects and linked those repertoires to cytomegalovirus serostatus. Both class I and class II loci were covered by HLA typing, at four-digit resolution. A later genetic analysis took genome-wide SNP genotypes for about 65% of the 666 donors and used that subset as a discovery cohort. All discovery cohort repertoires had been generated on a single sequencing platform. In the later analysis, no new phenotypic data were used to find candidate immune exposures; instead, reliance was placed on TCR beta sequences and their occurrence across donors.

CDR3 length: 17 amino acids, cysteine to phenylalanine. Just the 51-base CDR3 DNA is kept, in frame starting at base 1. Between the V and J ends, shortened by 6 bases and 6 bases respectively, the junction contains 24 bases. CDR1 and CDR2, looked up from the germline V gene, are MGHRA and YSYEKL. The receptor library was made with the immunoSEQ multiplex PCR assay. A mixture of 60 forward primers for TCR Vbeta segments and 13 reverse primers for TCR Jbeta segments was used in the multiplex PCR. The CDR3 region of rearranged TCR beta genes was amplified from genomic DNA with a multiplex PCR assay. On the Illumina HiSeq System, the amplified TCR beta libraries were sequenced as 87-base-pair reads. Processing in the source paper ran as follows. Across the 700 or so repertoires, a later analysis counted around 80 million unique TCR beta chains, roughly 11 million of which were shared by at least two donors. To remove PCR and sequencing errors, raw reads were error-corrected and collapsed into unique sequences using a nearest-neighbor algorithm that merged closely related sequences. To assign V, D and J gene segments, CDR3 sequences were aligned to IMGT reference sequences. For a sequence to be retained, a match of at least six nucleotides to both a V gene segment and a J gene segment was required. Rearrangements were called productive when the CDR3 lacked stop codons and stayed in frame with V and J; all others were non-productive. Following IMGT convention, CDR3 was defined as the stretch from the second conserved V-encoded cysteine to the conserved J-encoded phenylalanine. In an earlier analysis of roughly 580 of the donors, sequences lacking an unambiguous match to a single V gene segment were excluded. An earlier analysis of about 600 of the donors called V segments functional above 56.7% productive rearrangements and segregating when the between-donor standard deviation exceeded 5%. To diagnose cytomegalovirus status from the catalog of TCR beta chain sequences, a statistical classification framework was built. A later analysis assigned V and J genes by comparing TCR nucleotide sequences with IMGT/GENE-DB human TR gene sequences. The TCRdist pipeline was used in a later analysis to assign CDR3 sequences and most-parsimonious VDJ recombination scenarios. In a later analysis, every TCR beta chain was defined by the combination of its CDR3 amino acid sequence and its V-gene family, and reads without a unique V-gene family were dropped. In a later analysis, 450 to 600 highly shared, low-generation-probability nucleotide sequences were removed to address suspected cross-contamination and a sequencing artifact. A later analysis calculated a clonal expansion index for each public chain from normalized within-repertoire ranks of inferred template counts. In a later analysis, generation probabilities were computed using a VDJ recombination model fitted to out-of-frame rearrangements, and the results were checked against IGoR. In a later analysis, TCR-TCR, TCR-HLA and TCR-CMV co-occurrence was scored with hypergeometric tests, and a repertoire-size bias correction was applied to TCR pairs. A later analysis estimated false discovery rates by permuting HLA or CMV assignments 20 times. In a later analysis, co-occurring TCRs were grouped using DBSCAN, with TCRdist sequence similarity added in when clustering inside HLA-allele-positive subsets. Co-occurrence clustering excluded repertoires with fewer than 30,000 or more than 120,000 public chains, plus five with anomalous nucleotide sharing. As stored in TCRdb, this immuneACCESS dataset retains in-frame rearrangements with V and J assigned. A fraction of the clones does not appear; measured against another copy, unresolved V genes explain less than half of the discrepancy, and the remainder lacks a known reason. That table is the source of V, J and clone size, and D and trimming were worked out from the DNA. For this sample there are fewer than 130,000 clones; 74% appear just once. The leading ten clones occupy approximately 2.5% of the sample.

Study-wide conclusions, independent of this receptor: Correlated functional status among segregating V segments might be attributable to linkage disequilibrium, but an unknown experimental factor could not be ruled out. In the study, some 160 TCR beta chains were listed as associated with cytomegalovirus. A group of highly shared sequence variants was considered likely to be a technical artifact of the sequencing pipeline. A further reported finding was that TCR beta sequences accurately predicted the HLA-A and HLA-B alleles for most subjects in the first cohort. A later analysis found that HLA-associated TCR beta chains were more clonally expanded and had lower generation probabilities than equally common non-associated chains. The classifier was reported to diagnose cytomegalovirus status with high specificity and sensitivity in both the original cohort and the validation cohort. According to a later analysis, TCR association rates differed among HLA loci, with DRB1 alleles showing the most associated TCRs and HLA-C alleles showing the fewest. Because counts were too low, more than 15 rarely observed V segments, including chromosome 9 orphons, were left out of the earlier analysis of some 640 of the donors. While some public TCRs were present in many individuals, most TCR sequences turned up only very rarely across donors. Because some donors lacked HLA typing at each locus, the association tests relied only on the typed subset. Roughly uniform sequencing depth across donors was assumed in presence/absence analyses, although this assumption may not hold. When HLA alleles, especially DR and DQ, strongly co-occurred, attributing TCR associations to individual alleles was difficult. A few of the identified cytomegalovirus-associated TCR beta chains were confirmed in vitro to be specific for cytomegalovirus antigens. According to a later analysis, parvovirus B19, influenza, CMV and Epstein-Barr virus appeared linked to several top co-occurrence clusters. Some IMGT-functional V segments, including TRBV6-2 and TRBV6-3, could not be told apart with the 87-base-pair reads, so those segments were excluded. The only immune exposure information available for the cohort was CMV serostatus. Most CMV-associated TCR beta chains appeared to be HLA-restricted in a later analysis, and the HLA associations seemed to be driven largely by CMV exposure. A later genetic analysis reported fewer N-insertions in productive TCRs among donors in an Asian-associated ancestry cluster than the approximately 670-donor mean. The authors suggested that the approach could potentially be generalized to other disease states and immunological phenotypes. This cohort had only TCR beta chains sequenced, and the lack of alpha or paired-chain data limited which features could be detected. In an earlier analysis of roughly 560 of the donors, most TCR beta V segments were observed in productive rearrangements about 87% or about 30% of the time, broadly matching IMGT annotations. An association between a missense DCLRE1C variant and V-gene and J-gene trimming of TCR beta chains was found in a later genetic analysis and replicated in an independent cohort. Specific HLA alleles were associated with over 15,000 TCR beta sequences at a false discovery rate of 0.05 in a later analysis.

The sequence is built from TRBV4-1 and TRBJ1-5, with a weak D call of TRBD1 (6 bases match). The clonotype was recovered from a man aged 50-59 years in good health and CMV-seropositive. Sequenced: PBMCs. The CDR3 loop reads CASSRVPGQNGVQPQHF. The DNA reads TGCGCCAGCAGTCGAGTACCGGGACAAAACGGAGTTCAGCCCCAGCATTTT.